The clone carrying this TCR beta chain has a handful of counts. The antigen is not known. The investigators amplified TCR beta CDR3 regions from RNA transcripts. HTBI primers were the set used in a first-round RT-PCR of the TCR CDR3. Each CDR3 protein is one row after TCRdb ran MiXCR on the multiplex PCR reads. The repertoire holds hundreds of thousands of distinct CDR3 sequences, with less than 25% as singletons. The V gene end was trimmed by 6 bases and the J gene end by 6 bases; junction bases not matched to a gene: 10. The CDR3 has 16 residues. Germline V CDR1 and CDR2: DFQATT, SNEGSKA (reference sequence). The diagnostic basis comprised clinical symptoms, serum thyroxine and TRAb, thyroid ultrasound and orbital computed tomography. This entry belongs to a study of T cells in Graves' hyperthyroidism and ophthalmopathy. Study-level background: Peripheral blood sampling occurred at initial diagnosis, before any treatment. Study-wide results and limits: The model's output predicted ophthalmopathy at a median of 6.5 months prior to onset. Patients with ophthalmopathy were separated from those with stable hyperthyroidism by a 13 V-J model.

The clonotype comes from a man aged 25-45 years with Graves' ophthalmopathy. Sequencing was performed on blood. The rearrangement joins TRBV20-1 to TRBJ2-3, with 15 bases matching TRBD2. CDR3 in DNA: TGCAGTGCGCCCTCCGGACTAGCGGGAGGGAGGGATACGCAGTATTTT. Its protein is CSAPSGLAGGRDTQYF.